This T cell receptor beta chain appears in the sequencing data of a study of cytomegalovirus exposure and HLA in healthy donors. The CDR3 consists of 15 residues. The germline V gene encodes CDR1 MRHNA and CDR2 SNTAGT. Trimming at V came to 7 bases and at J to 8 bases, leaving 10 bases not matched to a gene. PCR was performed using 60 Vbeta and 13 Jbeta primers. The protocol was immunoSEQ multiplex PCR, while the TCRdb copy is restricted to in-frame clones and leaves out a portion. This sample contains roughly 110,000 clones. Sequenced input: PBMCs. This sequence was found in a man aged 25-45 years in good health and CMV-seronegative. The rearrangement joins TRBV6-4 to TRBJ2-2; TRBD1 aligns across 10 bases. CDR3 region: CASKTTGGLSGELFF. DNA of the CDR3: TGTGCCAGCAAAACGACAGGGGGCTTATCGGGGGAGCTGTTTTTT.